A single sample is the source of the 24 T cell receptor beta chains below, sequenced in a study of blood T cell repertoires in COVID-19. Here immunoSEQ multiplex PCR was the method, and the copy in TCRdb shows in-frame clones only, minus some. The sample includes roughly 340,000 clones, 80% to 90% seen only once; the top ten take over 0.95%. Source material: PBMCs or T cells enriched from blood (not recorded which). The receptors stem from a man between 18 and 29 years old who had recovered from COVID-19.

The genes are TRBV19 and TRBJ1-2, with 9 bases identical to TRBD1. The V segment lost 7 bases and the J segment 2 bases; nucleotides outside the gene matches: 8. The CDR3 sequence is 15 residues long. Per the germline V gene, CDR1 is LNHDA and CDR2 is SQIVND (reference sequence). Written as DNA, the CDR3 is TGTGCCAGTACCTACGACAGGGGGACGAACTATGGCTACACCTTC. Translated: CASTYDRGTNYGYTF.

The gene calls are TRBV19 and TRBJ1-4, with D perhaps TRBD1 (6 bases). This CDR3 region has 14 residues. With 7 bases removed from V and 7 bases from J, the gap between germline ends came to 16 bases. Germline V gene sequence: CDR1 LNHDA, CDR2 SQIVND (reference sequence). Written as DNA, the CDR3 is TGTGCCAGTATGAGGACAGAGGTTGGTGAAAAACTGTTTTTT. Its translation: CASMRTEVGEKLFF. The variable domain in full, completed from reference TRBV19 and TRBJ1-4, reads DGGITQSPKYLFRKEGQNVTLSCEQNLNHDAMYWYRQDPGQGLRLIYYSQIVNDFQKGDIAEGYSVSREKKESFPLTVTSAQKNPTAFYLCASMRTEVGEKLFFGSGTQLSVL.

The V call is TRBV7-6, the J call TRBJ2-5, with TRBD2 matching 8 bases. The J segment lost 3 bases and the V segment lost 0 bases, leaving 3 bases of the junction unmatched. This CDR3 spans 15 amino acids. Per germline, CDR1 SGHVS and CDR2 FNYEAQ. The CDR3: CASSLAGSGEETQYF. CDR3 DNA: TGTGCCAGCAGCTTAGCAGGTAGCGGGGAAGAGACCCAGTACTTC.

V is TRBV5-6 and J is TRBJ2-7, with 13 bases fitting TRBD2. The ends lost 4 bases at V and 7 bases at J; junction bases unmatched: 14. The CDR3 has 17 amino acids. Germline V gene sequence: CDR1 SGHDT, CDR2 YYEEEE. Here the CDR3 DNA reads TGTGCCAGCAGCGTCCAATCCGGGACTAGCGGGACATGGGAGCAGTACTTC. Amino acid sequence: CASSVQSGTSGTWEQYF.

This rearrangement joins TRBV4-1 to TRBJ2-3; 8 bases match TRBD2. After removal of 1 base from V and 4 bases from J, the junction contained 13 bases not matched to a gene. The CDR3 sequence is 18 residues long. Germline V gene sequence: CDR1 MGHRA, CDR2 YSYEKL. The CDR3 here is CASSQVGMLAGSSDTQYF. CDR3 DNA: TGCGCCAGCAGCCAAGTCGGGATGTTAGCGGGGAGCTCAGATACGCAGTATTTT.

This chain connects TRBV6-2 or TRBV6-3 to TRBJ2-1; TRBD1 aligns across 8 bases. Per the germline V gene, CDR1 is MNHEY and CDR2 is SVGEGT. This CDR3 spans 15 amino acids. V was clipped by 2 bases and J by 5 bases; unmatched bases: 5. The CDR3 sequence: CASSYRRGPNNEQFF. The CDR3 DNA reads TGTGCCAGCAGTTACCGCAGGGGGCCCAACAATGAGCAGTTCTTC.

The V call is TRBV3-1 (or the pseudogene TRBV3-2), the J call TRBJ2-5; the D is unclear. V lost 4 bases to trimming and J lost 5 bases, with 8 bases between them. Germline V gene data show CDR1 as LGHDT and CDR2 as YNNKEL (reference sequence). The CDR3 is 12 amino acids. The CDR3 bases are TGTGCCAGCAGCCCTTCACGGGAGACCCAGTACTTC. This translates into CASSPSRETQYF.

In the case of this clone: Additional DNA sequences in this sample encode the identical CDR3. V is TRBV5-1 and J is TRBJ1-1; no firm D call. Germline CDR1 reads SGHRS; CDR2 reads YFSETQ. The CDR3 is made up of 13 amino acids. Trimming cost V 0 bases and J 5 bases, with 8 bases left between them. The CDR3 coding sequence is TGCGCCAGCAGCTTGGGATCCGGGACTGAAGCTTTCTTT. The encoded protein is CASSLGSGTEAFF.

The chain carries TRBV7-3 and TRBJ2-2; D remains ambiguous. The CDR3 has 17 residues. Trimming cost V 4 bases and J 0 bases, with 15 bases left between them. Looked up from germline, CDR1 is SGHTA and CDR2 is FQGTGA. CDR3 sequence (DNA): TGTGCCAGCAGCTCCCAAGCTCCTACCCCGAACACCGGGGAGCTGTTTTTT. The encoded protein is CASSSQAPTPNTGELFF.

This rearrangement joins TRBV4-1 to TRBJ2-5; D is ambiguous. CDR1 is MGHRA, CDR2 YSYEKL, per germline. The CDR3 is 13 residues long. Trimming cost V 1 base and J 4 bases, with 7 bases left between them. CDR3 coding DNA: TGCGCCAGCAGCCAAGCCCCGGTAGAGACCCAGTACTTC. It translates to CASSQAPVETQYF.

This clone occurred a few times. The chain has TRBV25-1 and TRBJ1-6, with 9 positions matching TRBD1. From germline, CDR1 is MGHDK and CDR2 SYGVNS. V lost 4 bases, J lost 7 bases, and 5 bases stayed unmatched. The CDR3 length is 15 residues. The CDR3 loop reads CASSADRGVNSPLHF. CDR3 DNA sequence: TGTGCCAGCAGTGCAGACAGGGGGGTGAATTCACCCCTCCACTTT.

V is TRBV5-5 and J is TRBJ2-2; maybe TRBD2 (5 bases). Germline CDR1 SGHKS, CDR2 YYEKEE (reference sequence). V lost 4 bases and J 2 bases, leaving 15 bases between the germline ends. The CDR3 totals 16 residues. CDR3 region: CASSMGVGSNTGELFF. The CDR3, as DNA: TGTGCCAGCAGCATGGGAGTTGGGAGTAACACCGGGGAGCTGTTTTTT.

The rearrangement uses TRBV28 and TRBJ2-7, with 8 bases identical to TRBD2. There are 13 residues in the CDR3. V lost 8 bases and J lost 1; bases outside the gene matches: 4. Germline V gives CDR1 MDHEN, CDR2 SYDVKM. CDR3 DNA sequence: TGTGCCAGCTTTAGCGGGATGTCCTACGAGCAGTACTTC. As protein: CASFSGMSYEQYF.

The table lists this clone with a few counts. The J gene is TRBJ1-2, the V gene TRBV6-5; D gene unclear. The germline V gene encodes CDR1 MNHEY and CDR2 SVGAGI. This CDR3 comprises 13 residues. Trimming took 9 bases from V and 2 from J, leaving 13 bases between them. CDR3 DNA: TGTGCCAGTAGCCTGCAAGGAAACTATGGCTACACCTTC. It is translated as CASSLQGNYGYTF.

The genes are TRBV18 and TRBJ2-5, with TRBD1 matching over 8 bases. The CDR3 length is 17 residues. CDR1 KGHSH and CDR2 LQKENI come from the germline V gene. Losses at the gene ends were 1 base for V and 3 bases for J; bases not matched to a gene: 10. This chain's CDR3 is CASSPRMVRGREETQYF. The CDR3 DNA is TGTGCCAGCTCACCACGGATGGTCAGGGGGCGCGAAGAGACCCAGTACTTC. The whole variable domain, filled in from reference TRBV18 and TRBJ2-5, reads NAGVMQNPRHLVRRRGQEARLRCSPMKGHSHVYWYRQLPEEGLKFMVYLQKENIIDESGMPKERFSAEFPKEGPSILRIQQVVRGDSAAYFCASSPRMVRGREETQYFGPGTRLLVL.

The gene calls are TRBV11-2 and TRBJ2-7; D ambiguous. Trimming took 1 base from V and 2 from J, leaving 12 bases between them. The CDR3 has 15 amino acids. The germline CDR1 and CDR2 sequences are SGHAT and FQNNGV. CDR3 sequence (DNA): TGTGCCAGCAGCTTAGCTCATCCAGGTCCCTACGAGCAGTACTTC. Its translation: CASSLAHPGPYEQYF. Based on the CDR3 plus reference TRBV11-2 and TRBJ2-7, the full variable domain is EAGVAQSPRYKIIEKRQSVAFWCNPISGHATLYWYQQILGQGPKLLIQFQNNGVVDDSQLPKDRFSAERLKGVDSTLKIQPAKLEDSAVYLCASSLAHPGPYEQYFGPGTRLTVT.

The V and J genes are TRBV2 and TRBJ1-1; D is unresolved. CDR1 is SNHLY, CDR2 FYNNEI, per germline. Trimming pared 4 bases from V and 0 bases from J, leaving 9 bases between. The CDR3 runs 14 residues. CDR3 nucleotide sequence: TGTGCCAGCAGTGCGGAGGCATTGAACACTGAAGCTTTCTTT. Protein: CASSAEALNTEAFF.

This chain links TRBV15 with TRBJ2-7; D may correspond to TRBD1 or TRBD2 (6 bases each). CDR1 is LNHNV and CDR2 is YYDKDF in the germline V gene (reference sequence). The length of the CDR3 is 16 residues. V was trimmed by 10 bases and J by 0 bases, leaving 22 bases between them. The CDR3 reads CANRVFGGLISYEQYF. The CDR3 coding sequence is TGTGCCAACAGGGTATTTGGGGGACTCATCTCCTACGAGCAGTACTTC.

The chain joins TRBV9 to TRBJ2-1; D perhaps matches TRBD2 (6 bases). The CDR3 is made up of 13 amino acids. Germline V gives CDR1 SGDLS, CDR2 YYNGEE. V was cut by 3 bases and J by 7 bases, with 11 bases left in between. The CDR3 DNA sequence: TGTGCCAGCAGCGCAGAACTAGCTAATGAGCAGTTCTTC. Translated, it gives CASSAELANEQFF.

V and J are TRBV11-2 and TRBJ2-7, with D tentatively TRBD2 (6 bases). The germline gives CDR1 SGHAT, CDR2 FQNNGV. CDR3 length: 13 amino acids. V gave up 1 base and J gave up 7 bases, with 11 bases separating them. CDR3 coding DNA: TGTGCCAGCAGCTTAGGACTAGAGGGTGAGCAGTACTTC. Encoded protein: CASSLGLEGEQYF.

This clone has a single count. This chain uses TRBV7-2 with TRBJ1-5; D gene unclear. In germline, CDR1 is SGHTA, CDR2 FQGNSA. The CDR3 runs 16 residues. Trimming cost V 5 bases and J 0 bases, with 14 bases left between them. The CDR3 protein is CASSPGAANSNQPQHF. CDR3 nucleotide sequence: TGTGCCAGCAGCCCTGGCGCGGCGAATAGCAATCAGCCCCAGCATTTT.

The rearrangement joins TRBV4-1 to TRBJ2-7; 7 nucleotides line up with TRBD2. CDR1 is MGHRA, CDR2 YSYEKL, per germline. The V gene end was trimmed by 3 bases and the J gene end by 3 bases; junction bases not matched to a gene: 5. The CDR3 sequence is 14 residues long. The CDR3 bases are TGCGCCAGCAGCCAGTGGGACTATAACTACGAGCAGTACTTC. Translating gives CASSQWDYNYEQYF.

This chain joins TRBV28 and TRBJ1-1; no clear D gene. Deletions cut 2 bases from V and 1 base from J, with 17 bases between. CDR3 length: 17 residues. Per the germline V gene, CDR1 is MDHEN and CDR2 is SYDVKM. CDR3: CASSLNGSPNSNTEAFF. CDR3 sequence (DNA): TGTGCCAGCAGTTTAAATGGTTCACCTAACTCGAACACTGAAGCTTTCTTT.

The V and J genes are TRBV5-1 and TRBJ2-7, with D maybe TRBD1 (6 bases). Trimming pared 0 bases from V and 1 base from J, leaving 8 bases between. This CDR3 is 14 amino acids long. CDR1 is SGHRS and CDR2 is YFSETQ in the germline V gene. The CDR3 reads CASSLARGSYEQYF. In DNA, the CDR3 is TGCGCCAGCAGCTTGGCCAGGGGATCCTACGAGCAGTACTTC.